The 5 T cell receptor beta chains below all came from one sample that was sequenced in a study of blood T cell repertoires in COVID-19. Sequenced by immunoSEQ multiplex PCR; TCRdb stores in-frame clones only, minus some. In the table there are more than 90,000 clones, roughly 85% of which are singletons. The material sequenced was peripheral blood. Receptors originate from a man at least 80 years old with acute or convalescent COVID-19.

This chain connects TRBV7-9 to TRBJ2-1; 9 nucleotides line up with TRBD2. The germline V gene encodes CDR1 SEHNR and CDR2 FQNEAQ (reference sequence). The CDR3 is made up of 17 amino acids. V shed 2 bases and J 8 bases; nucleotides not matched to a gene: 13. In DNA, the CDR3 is TGTGCCAGCAGCTTATGGGGAGGTGGCGGGAGGGCCGATGAGCAGTTCTTC. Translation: CASSLWGGGGRADEQFF. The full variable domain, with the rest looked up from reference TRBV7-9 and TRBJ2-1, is DTGVSQNPRHKITKRGQNVTFRCDPISEHNRLYWYRQTLGQGPEFLTYFQNEAQLEKSRLLSDRFSAERPKGSFSTLEIQRTEQGDSAMYLCASSLWGGGGRADEQFFGPGTRLTVL.

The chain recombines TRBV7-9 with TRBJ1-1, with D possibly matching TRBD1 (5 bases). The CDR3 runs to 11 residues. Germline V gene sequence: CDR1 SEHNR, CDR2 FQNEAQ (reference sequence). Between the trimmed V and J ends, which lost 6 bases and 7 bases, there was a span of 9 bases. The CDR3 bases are TGTGCCAGCAGTTCCAGGGATGAAGCTTTCTTT. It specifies CASSSRDEAFF.

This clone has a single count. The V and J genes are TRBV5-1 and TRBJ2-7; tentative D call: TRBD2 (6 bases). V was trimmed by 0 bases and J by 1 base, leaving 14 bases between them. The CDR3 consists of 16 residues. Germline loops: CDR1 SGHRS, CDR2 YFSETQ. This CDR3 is CASSLAEGLQSYEQYF. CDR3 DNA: TGCGCCAGCAGCTTGGCAGAGGGACTGCAGTCCTACGAGCAGTACTTC.

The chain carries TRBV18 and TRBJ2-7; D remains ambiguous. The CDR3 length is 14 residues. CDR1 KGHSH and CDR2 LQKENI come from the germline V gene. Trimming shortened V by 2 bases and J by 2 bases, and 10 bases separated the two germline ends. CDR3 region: CASSPADGAYEQYF. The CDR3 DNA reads TGTGCCAGCTCACCAGCCGACGGAGCCTACGAGCAGTACTTC.

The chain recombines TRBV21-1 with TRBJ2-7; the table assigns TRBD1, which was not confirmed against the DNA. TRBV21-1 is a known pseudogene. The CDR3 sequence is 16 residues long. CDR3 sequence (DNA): TGTGCCAGCAGCAAGACCCTGGGGGCTGAAACCTACGAGCAGTACTTC. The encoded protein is CASSKTLGAETYEQYF.